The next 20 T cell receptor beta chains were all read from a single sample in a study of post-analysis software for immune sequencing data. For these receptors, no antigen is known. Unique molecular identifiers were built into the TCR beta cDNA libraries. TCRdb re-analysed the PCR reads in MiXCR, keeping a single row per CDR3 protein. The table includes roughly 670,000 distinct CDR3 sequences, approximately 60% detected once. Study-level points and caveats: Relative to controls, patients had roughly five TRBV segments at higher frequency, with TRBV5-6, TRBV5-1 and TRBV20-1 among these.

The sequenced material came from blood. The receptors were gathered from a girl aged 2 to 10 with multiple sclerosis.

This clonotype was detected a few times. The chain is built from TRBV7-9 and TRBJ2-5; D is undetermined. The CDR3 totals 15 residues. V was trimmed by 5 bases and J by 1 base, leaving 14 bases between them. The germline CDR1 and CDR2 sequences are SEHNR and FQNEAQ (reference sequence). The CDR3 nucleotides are TGTGCCAGCAGCATCATTCCCCTTTCCCAAGAGACCCAGTACTTC. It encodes CASSIIPLSQETQYF. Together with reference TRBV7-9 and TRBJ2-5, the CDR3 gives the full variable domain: DTGVSQNPRHKITKRGQNVTFRCDPISEHNRLYWYRQTLGQGPEFLTYFQNEAQLEKSRLLSDRFSAERPKGSFSTLEIQRTEQGDSAMYLCASSIIPLSQETQYFGPGTRLLVL.

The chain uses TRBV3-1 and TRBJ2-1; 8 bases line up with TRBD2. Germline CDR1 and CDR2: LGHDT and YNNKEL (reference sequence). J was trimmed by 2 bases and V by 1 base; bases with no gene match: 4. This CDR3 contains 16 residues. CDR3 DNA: TGTGCCAGCAGCCAAGCACTTAGCGGGGCCTACAATGAGCAGTTCTTC. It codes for CASSQALSGAYNEQFF.

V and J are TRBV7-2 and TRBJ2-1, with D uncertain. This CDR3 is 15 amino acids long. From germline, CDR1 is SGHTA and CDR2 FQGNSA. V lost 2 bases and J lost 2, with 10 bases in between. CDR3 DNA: TGTGCCAGCAGCTTAACCACCACCCCCTACAATGAGCAGTTCTTC. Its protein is CASSLTTTPYNEQFF.

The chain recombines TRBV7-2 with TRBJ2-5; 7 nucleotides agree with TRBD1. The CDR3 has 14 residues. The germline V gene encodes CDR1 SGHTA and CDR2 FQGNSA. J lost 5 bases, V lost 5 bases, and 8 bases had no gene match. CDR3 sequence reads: CASSQQTGMETQYF. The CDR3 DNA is TGTGCCAGCAGCCAACAGACAGGGATGGAGACCCAGTACTTC.

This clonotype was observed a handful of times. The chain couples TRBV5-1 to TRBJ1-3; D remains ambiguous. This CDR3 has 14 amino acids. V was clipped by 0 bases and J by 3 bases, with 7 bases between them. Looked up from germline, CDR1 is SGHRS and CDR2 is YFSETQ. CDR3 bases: TGCGCCAGCAGCTTGGTTGGCAGTGGAAACACCATATATTTT. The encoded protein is CASSLVGSGNTIYF.

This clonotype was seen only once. CDR3 region: CSARDRVVGDTQYF. CDR3 bases: TGCAGTGCGAGGGACAGGGTAGTTGGAGATACGCAGTATTTT. The chain uses TRBV20-1 and TRBJ2-3, with 9 bases aligning to TRBD1. Trimming cost V 6 bases and J 5 bases; bases outside gene matches: 9. Germline values: CDR1 DFQATT, CDR2 SNEGSKA (reference sequence). This CDR3 region has 14 residues.

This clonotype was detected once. DNA for the CDR3: TGTGCCAGCAGTCTTGATACAGGGGGCGCGGCAGATACGCAGTATTTT. Amino acids: CASSLDTGGAADTQYF. The chain couples TRBV12-3 or TRBV12-4 to TRBJ2-3; 9 bases are a match to TRBD1. This CDR3 has 16 residues. V dropped 5 bases and J dropped 4; count of bases not matched to a gene: 10.

The CDR3 DNA is TGTGCCATCAGAGGGACAGGGGGAAATCAGCCCCAGCATTTT. Its protein product is CAIRGTGGNQPQHF. The chain has TRBV10-3 and TRBJ1-5, with 11 bases aligning to TRBD1. The CDR3 extends over 14 amino acids. Germline values: CDR1 ENHRY, CDR2 SYGVKD. The V and J ends lost 6 bases and 4 bases, in that order; junction bases with no gene match: 2.

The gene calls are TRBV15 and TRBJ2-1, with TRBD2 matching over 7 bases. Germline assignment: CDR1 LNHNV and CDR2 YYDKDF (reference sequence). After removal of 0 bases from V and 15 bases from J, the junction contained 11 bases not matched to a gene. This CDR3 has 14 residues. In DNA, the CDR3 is TGTGCCACCAGCAGAGAGGGGCCACGCGGGAGCGGGTTCTTC. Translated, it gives CATSREGPRGSGFF.

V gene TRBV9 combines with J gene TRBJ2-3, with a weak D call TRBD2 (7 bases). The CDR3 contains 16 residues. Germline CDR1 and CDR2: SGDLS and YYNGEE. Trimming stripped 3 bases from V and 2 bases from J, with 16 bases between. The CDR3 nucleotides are TGTGCCAGCAGCGAGGGGGGAGGGGGACTCACAGATACGCAGTATTTT. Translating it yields CASSEGGGGLTDTQYF.

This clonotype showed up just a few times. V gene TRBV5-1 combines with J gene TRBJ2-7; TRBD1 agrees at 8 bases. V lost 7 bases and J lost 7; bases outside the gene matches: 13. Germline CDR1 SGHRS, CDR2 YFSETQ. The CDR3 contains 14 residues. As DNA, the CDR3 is TGCGCCAGCGCGCCGGGACAGGAATACAATGAGCAGTACTTC. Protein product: CASAPGQEYNEQYF.

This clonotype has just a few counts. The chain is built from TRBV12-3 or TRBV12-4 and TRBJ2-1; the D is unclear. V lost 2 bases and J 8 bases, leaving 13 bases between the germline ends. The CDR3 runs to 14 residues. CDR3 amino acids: CASSLTDSRYEQFF. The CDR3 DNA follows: TGTGCCAGCAGTTTAACTGACTCTAGGTATGAGCAGTTCTTC.

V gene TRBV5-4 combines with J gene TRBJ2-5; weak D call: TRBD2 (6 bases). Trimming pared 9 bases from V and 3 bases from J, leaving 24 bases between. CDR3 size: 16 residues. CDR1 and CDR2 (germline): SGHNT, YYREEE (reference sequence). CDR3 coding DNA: TGTGCCATCGTGGAGGGGCCGGATACCCTTGAAGAGACCCAGTACTTC. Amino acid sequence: CAIVEGPDTLEETQYF.

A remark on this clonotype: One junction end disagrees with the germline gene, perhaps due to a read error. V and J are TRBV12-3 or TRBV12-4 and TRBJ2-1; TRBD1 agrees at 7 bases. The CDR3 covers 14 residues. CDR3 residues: CANSLVSGGNEQFF. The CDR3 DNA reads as TGTGCCAACAGTTTAGTTTCAGGGGGCAATGAGCAGTTCTTC.

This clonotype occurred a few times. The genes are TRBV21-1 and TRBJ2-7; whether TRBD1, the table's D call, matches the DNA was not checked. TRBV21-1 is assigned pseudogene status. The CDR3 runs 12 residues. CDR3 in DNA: TGTGCCATCGTCGACAGGGCTTACGAGCAGTACTTC. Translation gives CAIVDRAYEQYF.

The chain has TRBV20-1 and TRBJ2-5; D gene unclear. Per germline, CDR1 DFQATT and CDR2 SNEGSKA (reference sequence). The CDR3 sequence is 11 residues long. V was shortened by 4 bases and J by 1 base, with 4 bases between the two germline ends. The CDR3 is CSATSQETQYF. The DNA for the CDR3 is TGCAGTGCTACCAGCCAAGAGACCCAGTACTTC.

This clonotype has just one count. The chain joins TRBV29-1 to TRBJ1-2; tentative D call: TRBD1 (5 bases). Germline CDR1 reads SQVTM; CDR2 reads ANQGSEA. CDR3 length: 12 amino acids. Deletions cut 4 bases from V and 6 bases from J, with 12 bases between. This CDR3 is CSVGEGLDGYTF. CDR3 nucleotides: TGCAGCGTTGGAGAGGGGTTGGATGGCTACACCTTC.

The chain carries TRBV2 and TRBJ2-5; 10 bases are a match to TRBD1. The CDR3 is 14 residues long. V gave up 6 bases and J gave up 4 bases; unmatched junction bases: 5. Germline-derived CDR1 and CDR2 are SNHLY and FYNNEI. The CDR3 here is CASSGTGVGETQYF. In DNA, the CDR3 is TGTGCCAGCAGCGGGACAGGGGTGGGAGAGACCCAGTACTTC.

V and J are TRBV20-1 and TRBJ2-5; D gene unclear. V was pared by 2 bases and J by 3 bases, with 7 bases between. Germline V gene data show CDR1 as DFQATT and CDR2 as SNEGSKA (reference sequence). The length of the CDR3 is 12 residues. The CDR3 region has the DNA TGCAGTGCTAGAAGGGCGGAAGAGACCCAGTACTTC. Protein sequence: CSARRAEETQYF.

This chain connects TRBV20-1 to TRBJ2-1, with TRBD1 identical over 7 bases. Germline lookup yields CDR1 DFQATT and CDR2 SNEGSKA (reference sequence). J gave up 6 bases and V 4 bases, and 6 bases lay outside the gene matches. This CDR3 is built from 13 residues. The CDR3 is CSANRGPFNEQFF. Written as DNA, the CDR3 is TGCAGTGCTAACAGGGGCCCCTTCAATGAGCAGTTCTTC.